These T cell receptor beta chains were read from a single sample in a study of graft-versus-host responses after intestinal transplantation. The table came from immunoSEQ multiplex PCR; TCRdb's copy has only in-frame clones and leaves some out. The table has fewer than 9,500 clones, around 93% seen once; the top ten hold approximately 1.5%. Sequencing used PBMCs, obtained 30 to 31 days after intestinal transplant. These receptors were taken from a human patient who received an intestinal transplant, so some T cells may come from the graft donor. Each CDR3 is given with its conserved first and last residue. A D gene is named only where the DNA matches it firmly. Not every row has a clone size; where given, it reads once, few, many or a size class.

D gene: TRBD1; V gene: TRBV19; J gene: TRBJ1-3; clone size: NA; CDR3 DNA: TGTGCCAGTAGGAGGGACAGAAGCTCTGGAAACACCACATATTTT; CDR3 protein: CASRRDRSSGNTTYF
D gene: NA; V gene: TRBV10-3; J gene: TRBJ1-2; clone size: NA; CDR3 DNA: TGTGCCATCAGTGAGGGCCGGGGGCTGCTTTTTGGCTACACCTTC; CDR3 protein: CAISEGRGLLFGYTF
D gene: TRBD2; V gene: TRBV2; J gene: TRBJ2-7; clone size: NA; CDR3 DNA: TGTGCCAGCGGGGGACTAGCGGGTTCCCTCTCCTACGAGCAGTACTTC; CDR3 protein: CASGGLAGSLSYEQYF
D gene: NA; V gene: TRBV5-6; J gene: TRBJ1-5; clone size: NA; CDR3 DNA: TGTGCCAGCAGCTTGGGGGGTTATCAGCCCCAGCATTTT; CDR3 protein: CASSLGGYQPQHF
D gene: NA; V gene: TRBV4-1; J gene: TRBJ2-1; clone size: NA; CDR3 DNA: TGCGCCAGCAGCCAAGTTTTTGCCGGGACTTCTAATGAGCAGTTCTTC; CDR3 protein: CASSQVFAGTSNEQFF
D gene: NA; V gene: TRBV15; J gene: TRBJ2-1; clone size: NA; CDR3 DNA: TGTGCCACCAGCAGAGCTAAGGGGGTATACAATGAGCAGTTCTTC; CDR3 protein: CATSRAKGVYNEQFF
D gene: NA; V gene: TRBV5-5; J gene: TRBJ2-7; clone size: NA; CDR3 DNA: TGTGCCAGCAGTGGGGACGAGCAGTACTTC; CDR3 protein: CASSGDEQYF
D gene: NA; V gene: TRBV5-1; J gene: TRBJ1-1; clone size: NA; CDR3 DNA: TGCGCCAGCAGGATCGGAGAAGGAGACACTGAAGCTTTCTTT; CDR3 protein: CASRIGEGDTEAFF
D gene: NA; V gene: TRBV19; J gene: TRBJ2-5; clone size: once; CDR3 DNA: TGTGCCAGTAGTATCAGTATTTCGGAGACCCAGTACTTC; CDR3 protein: CASSISISETQYF
D gene: NA; V gene: TRBV6-6; J gene: TRBJ2-7; clone size: NA; CDR3 DNA: TGTGCCAGCAGTTCCCCGGAATATCAGTACTTC; CDR3 protein: CASSSPEYQYF
D gene: NA; V gene: TRBV7-7; J gene: TRBJ2-5; clone size: NA; CDR3 DNA: TGTGCCTCCAAAGAGGGAGAGACCCAGTACTTC; CDR3 protein: CASKEGETQYF
D gene: TRBD1; V gene: TRBV6-1; J gene: TRBJ1-1; clone size: NA; CDR3 DNA: TGTGCCAGCAGTGAGCGGGACAGGGGCACTGAAGCTTTCTTT; CDR3 protein: CASSERDRGTEAFF
D gene: TRBD1; V gene: TRBV10-3; J gene: TRBJ1-3; clone size: NA; CDR3 DNA: TGTGCCATCAGTCAGGGACAGGGCGGAAACACCATATATTTT; CDR3 protein: CAISQGQGGNTIYF
D gene: NA; V gene: TRBV10-3; J gene: TRBJ1-2; clone size: NA; CDR3 DNA: TGTGCCATCTGGTACGGAGTTAACTATGGCTACACCTTC; CDR3 protein: CAIWYGVNYGYTF
D gene: NA; V gene: TRBV5-4; J gene: TRBJ2-7; clone size: NA; CDR3 DNA: TGTGCCAGCAGCTCGGGCCTTTACCCCGAGCAGTACTTC; CDR3 protein: CASSSGLYPEQYF
D gene: NA; V gene: TRBV11-2; J gene: TRBJ2-5; clone size: NA; CDR3 DNA: TGTGCCAGCAACTCAGGTCCGAAGACCCAGTACTTC; CDR3 protein: CASNSGPKTQYF
D gene: NA; V gene: TRBV6-5; J gene: TRBJ1-3; clone size: NA; CDR3 DNA: TGTGCCAGCAGTTCGGACAACCTCTCTGGAAACACCATATATTTT; CDR3 protein: CASSSDNLSGNTIYF
D gene: TRBD2; V gene: TRBV6-1; J gene: TRBJ2-3; clone size: NA; CDR3 DNA: TGTGCCAGCACCATAATAGCGGGGAACACAGATACGCAGTATTTT; CDR3 protein: CASTIIAGNTDTQYF
D gene: NA; V gene: TRBV6-5; J gene: TRBJ2-1; clone size: NA; CDR3 DNA: TGTGCCACTCGCAGGGGTTCTTACAATGAGCAGTTCTTC; CDR3 protein: CATRRGSYNEQFF
D gene: NA; V gene: TRBV15; J gene: TRBJ1-5; clone size: NA; CDR3 DNA: TGTGCCACCAGCAGTGAAGATCAGCCCCAGCATTTT; CDR3 protein: CATSSEDQPQHF
D gene: NA; V gene: TRBV6-5; J gene: TRBJ2-5; clone size: NA; CDR3 DNA: TGTGCCAGCAGTTACTCGGGGAGAGCAGAGACCCAGTACTTC; CDR3 protein: CASSYSGRAETQYF
D gene: NA; V gene: TRBV10-3; J gene: TRBJ2-7; clone size: NA; CDR3 DNA: TGTGCCATCAGTGATAGGTCGGTTATCCCCTACGAGCAGTACTTC; CDR3 protein: CAISDRSVIPYEQYF
D gene: NA; V gene: TRBV5-1; J gene: TRBJ2-1; clone size: NA; CDR3 DNA: TGCGCCAGCAGCTTCGGAGGGGGTAATGAGCAGTTCTTC; CDR3 protein: CASSFGGGNEQFF
D gene: NA; V gene: TRBV13; J gene: TRBJ2-1; clone size: NA; CDR3 DNA: TGTGCCAGCAGCTTCGGGGGTTCCACGGATGAGCAGTTCTTC; CDR3 protein: CASSFGGSTDEQFF
D gene: TRBD1; V gene: TRBV7-9; J gene: TRBJ1-3; clone size: once; CDR3 DNA: TGTGCCAGCAGCTTAGGGACAGGTGTTGACACCATATATTTT; CDR3 protein: CASSLGTGVDTIYF
D gene: NA; V gene: TRBV19; J gene: TRBJ2-2; clone size: NA; CDR3 DNA: TGTGCCAGTAGTCCCCAGGGGTGGACCGGGGAGCTGTTTTTT; CDR3 protein: CASSPQGWTGELFF
D gene: TRBD1; V gene: TRBV14; J gene: TRBJ2-2; clone size: NA; CDR3 DNA: TGTGCCAGCAGCCGCTTCTCCGGGACAGTTTTTAATCTCGATGAGCTGTTTTTT; CDR3 protein: CASSRFSGTVFNLDELFF
D gene: NA; V gene: TRBV19; J gene: TRBJ2-7; clone size: NA; CDR3 DNA: TGTGCCAGTAGTCCCAGTGTTTACGAGCAGTACTTC; CDR3 protein: CASSPSVYEQYF
D gene: TRBD1; V gene: TRBV4-1; J gene: TRBJ2-7; clone size: NA; CDR3 DNA: TGCGCCAGCAGCTACCTGGGACAGGAAAACTACGAGCAGTACTTC; CDR3 protein: CASSYLGQENYEQYF
D gene: NA; V gene: TRBV6-6; J gene: TRBJ1-2; clone size: once; CDR3 DNA: TGTGCCAGCAGACCACGGGGGGGGTCGTCTGGCTATGGCTACACCTTC; CDR3 protein: CASRPRGGSSGYGYTF
D gene: NA; V gene: TRBV10-2; J gene: TRBJ2-7; clone size: NA; CDR3 DNA: TGCGCCAGCAGTGAATCCGGGTACGAGCAGTACTTC; CDR3 protein: CASSESGYEQYF
D gene: TRBD1; V gene: TRBV12-5; J gene: TRBJ1-2; clone size: NA; CDR3 DNA: TGTGCTAGTGTTAAGACAGGGTCTAACTATGGCTACACCTTC; CDR3 protein: CASVKTGSNYGYTF
D gene: TRBD1; V gene: TRBV5-4; J gene: TRBJ2-5; clone size: NA; CDR3 DNA: TGTGCCAGCAGCCGTGGACAGGGAGAGACCCAGTACTTC; CDR3 protein: CASSRGQGETQYF
D gene: TRBD2; V gene: TRBV7-9; J gene: TRBJ2-1; clone size: NA; CDR3 DNA: TGTGCCAGCAGCTTACTAGCGGGGGTGATTGATAATGAGCAGTTCTTC; CDR3 protein: CASSLLAGVIDNEQFF
D gene: NA; V gene: TRBV6-4; J gene: TRBJ2-7; clone size: NA; CDR3 DNA: TGTGCCAGCAGCCTTGACAGGAGCTCCTACGAGCAGTACTTC; CDR3 protein: CASSLDRSSYEQYF
D gene: NA; V gene: TRBV7-3; J gene: TRBJ1-1; clone size: NA; CDR3 DNA: TGTGCCAGCAGTTCCACGATGAACACTGAAGCTTTCTTT; CDR3 protein: CASSSTMNTEAFF
D gene: TRBD2; V gene: TRBV5-5; J gene: TRBJ2-7; clone size: NA; CDR3 DNA: TGTGCCAGCAGCCCTGGACTAGCGGGGGCCTACCCCTCCTACGAGCAGTACTTC; CDR3 protein: CASSPGLAGAYPSYEQYF
D gene: TRBD1; V gene: TRBV7-9; J gene: TRBJ2-3; clone size: once; CDR3 DNA: TGTGCCACTGTGAGCAGGGGGTCAGATACGCAGTATTTT; CDR3 protein: CATVSRGSDTQYF
D gene: NA; V gene: TRBV10-3; J gene: TRBJ2-5; clone size: NA; CDR3 DNA: TGTGCCATCCTCCAGGAGGGGGCAGAGACCCAGTACTTC; CDR3 protein: CAILQEGAETQYF
D gene: NA; V gene: TRBV12-5; J gene: TRBJ1-6; clone size: few; CDR3 DNA: TGTGCTAGTGGTTTTAAGGGGAGCAATTCACCCCTCCACTTT; CDR3 protein: CASGFKGSNSPLHF
D gene: NA; V gene: TRBV7-9; J gene: TRBJ1-2; clone size: NA; CDR3 DNA: TGTGCCAGCAGCTTAGGGATTAACTATGGCTACACCTTC; CDR3 protein: CASSLGINYGYTF
D gene: NA; V gene: TRBV19; J gene: TRBJ1-1; clone size: NA; CDR3 DNA: TGTGCCAGTGGGGATTTAGATGGTGAAGCTTTCTTT; CDR3 protein: CASGDLDGEAFF
D gene: NA; V gene: TRBV9; J gene: TRBJ2-5; clone size: once; CDR3 DNA: TGTGCCAGCAGCCCAGGCAGGGCGACGTACCAAGAGACCCAGTACTTC; CDR3 protein: CASSPGRATYQETQYF
D gene: NA; V gene: TRBV19; J gene: TRBJ2-3; clone size: NA; CDR3 DNA: TGTGCCAGTAGTCCCGGGCCGTATACGCAGTATTTT; CDR3 protein: CASSPGPYTQYF
D gene: NA; V gene: TRBV5-6; J gene: TRBJ1-2; clone size: NA; CDR3 DNA: TGTGCCAGCAGCTTGGGGGCAGCTAACTATGGCTACACCTTC; CDR3 protein: CASSLGAANYGYTF
D gene: NA; V gene: TRBV5-6; J gene: TRBJ1-5; clone size: NA; CDR3 DNA: TGTGCCAGCAGCTTGGACAGGGGCAATCAGCCCCAGCATTTT; CDR3 protein: CASSLDRGNQPQHF
D gene: NA; V gene: TRBV27; J gene: TRBJ1-1; clone size: NA; CDR3 DNA: TGTGCCAGCAGTTTACATGGAGAAGCTTTCTTT; CDR3 protein: CASSLHGEAFF
D gene: NA; V gene: TRBV7-9; J gene: TRBJ1-1; clone size: NA; CDR3 DNA: TGTGCCAGCAGCCCGGGAGTAGGATTGAACACTGAAGCTTTCTTT; CDR3 protein: CASSPGVGLNTEAFF
D gene: TRBD2; V gene: TRBV19; J gene: TRBJ2-3; clone size: once; CDR3 DNA: TGTGCCAGTAGTAGTAGCGGGGGCAGTGATACGCAGTATTTT; CDR3 protein: CASSSSGGSDTQYF
D gene: NA; V gene: TRBV7-8; J gene: TRBJ1-3; clone size: NA; CDR3 DNA: TGTGCCAGCAGCACTTCCAGGAGTCCCCTAGGAAACACCATATATTTT; CDR3 protein: CASSTSRSPLGNTIYF
D gene: TRBD1; V gene: TRBV4-1; J gene: TRBJ2-1; clone size: NA; CDR3 DNA: TGCGCCAGCAGCCCCCCCGGGACAGTGGATGAGCAGTTCTTC; CDR3 protein: CASSPPGTVDEQFF
D gene: NA; V gene: TRBV4-1; J gene: TRBJ2-7; clone size: NA; CDR3 DNA: TGCGCCAGCAGCCAAGATTGGTGGCGCTACGAGCAGTACTTC; CDR3 protein: CASSQDWWRYEQYF
D gene: NA; V gene: TRBV6-1; J gene: TRBJ2-6; clone size: NA; CDR3 DNA: TGTGCCAGCAGTGAACAAAACTCTGGGGCCAACGTCCTGACTTTC; CDR3 protein: CASSEQNSGANVLTF